The 20 T cell receptor beta chains given below trace back to one sample, sequenced in a study of T cells in Graves' hyperthyroidism and ophthalmopathy. RNA transcripts provided the source from which TCR beta CDR3 regions were amplified. The study used the HTBI primer set for a first-round RT-PCR of the TCR CDR3. MiXCR was run by TCRdb on the multiplex PCR reads, yielding one entry per CDR3 protein. The sample contains 480,000 or so distinct CDR3 sequences, over 45% of which appear only once. The sequenced sample consisted of peripheral blood or thyroid tissue (not recorded which). Every receptor here comes from an adult woman with Graves' disease, either hyperthyroidism or ophthalmopathy (not recorded which).

The V gene is TRBV7-9, the J gene TRBJ1-5; D is ambiguous. CDR1 SEHNR and CDR2 FQNEAQ come from the germline V gene (reference sequence). This CDR3 is built from 15 residues. V lost 5 bases to trimming and J lost 10 bases, with 21 bases between them. CDR3 loop: CASSLVDPPASPQHF. CDR3 nucleotides: TGTGCCAGCAGCCTCGTAGACCCCCCGGCCTCTCCCCAGCATTTT.

Points on this clonotype: The junction differs from germline at one of its ends, possibly a read error. This chain uses TRBV7-9 with TRBJ1-6; maybe TRBD1 (5 bases). Germline loops: CDR1 SEHNR, CDR2 FQNEAQ (reference sequence). The CDR3 covers 14 residues. CDR3 sequence: CASSSGTSGSPLHF. Written as DNA, the CDR3 is TGCGCCAGCAGCTCCGGGACCAGCGGTTCACCCCTCCACTTT.

This clonotype occurred many times. The rearrangement joins TRBV4-2 to TRBJ2-7, with 7 nucleotides matching TRBD1. The CDR3 has 17 amino acids. Trimming cost V 1 base and J 0 bases; bases outside gene matches: 9. Germline V gene data show CDR1 as LGHNA and CDR2 as YNFKEQ. The CDR3 nucleotides read TGTGCCAGCAGCCAAGGGTATCAGGGGGTGCGCTCCTACGAGCAGTACTTC. Protein sequence: CASSQGYQGVRSYEQYF.

The chain has TRBV14 and TRBJ2-6; D remains ambiguous. Per germline, CDR1 SGHDN and CDR2 FVKESK. The V and J ends lost 4 bases and 0 bases respectively, with 16 bases between them. The CDR3 contains 18 residues. The CDR3 nucleotides read TGTGCCAGCAGCCCAACGGTGATAACCCACTCTGGGGCCAACGTCCTGACTTTC. It codes for CASSPTVITHSGANVLTF.

This clonotype was observed many times. The chain employs TRBV7-2 and TRBJ2-7, with a weak D call TRBD2 (5 bases). V was trimmed by 1 base and J by 1 base, leaving 8 bases between them. Germline values: CDR1 SGHTA, CDR2 FQGNSA. CDR3 length: 14 residues. This chain's CDR3 is CASSLVATSYEQYF. In DNA form, the CDR3 reads TGTGCCAGCAGCTTAGTAGCGACTTCCTACGAGCAGTACTTC.

This clonotype was observed at least ten times. The chain is built from TRBV10-1 and TRBJ2-5, with a tentative D call TRBD1 (5 bases). The CDR3 loop spans 11 amino acids. V lost 8 bases to trimming and J lost 7 bases, with 11 bases between them. CDR1 and CDR2 (germline): WNHNN, SYGVQD (reference sequence). The DNA for the CDR3 is TGCGCCAGCGCACCCCAGGGGACCCAGTACTTC. Protein sequence: CASAPQGTQYF.

The gene calls are TRBV29-1 and TRBJ2-5, with a weak D call TRBD1 (6 bases). Germline values: CDR1 SQVTM, CDR2 ANQGSEA. V lost 6 bases and J 4 bases, leaving 15 bases between the germline ends. This CDR3 contains 13 residues. CDR3 protein: CSVGQGFRETQYF. In DNA, the CDR3 is TGCAGCGTAGGGCAGGGGTTCCGAGAGACCCAGTACTTC. The full variable domain, completed using reference TRBV29-1 and TRBJ2-5, is SAVISQKPSRDICQRGTSLTIQCQVDSQVTMMFWYRQQPGQSLTLIATANQGSEATYESGFVIDKFPISRPNLTFSTLTVSNMSPEDSSIYLCSVGQGFRETQYFGPGTRLLVL.

There are a few counts of this clonotype. Relative to the germline gene, one junction end is altered; a read error may explain this. The CDR3 sequence is CASSLRDRASGSF. The CDR3 coding sequence is TGTGCCAGCAGTCTGCGGGACAGGGCTAGCGGGAGCTTC. The J gene is TRBJ2-7, the V gene TRBV7-9; tentative D call: TRBD2 (10 bases). CDR1 and CDR2 (germline): SEHNR, FQNEAQ (reference sequence). CDR3 length: 13 residues.

The table lists this clonotype with a few counts. Relative to the germline gene, one junction end is altered; a read error may explain this. This chain links TRBV28 with TRBJ1-2; no definite D call. Germline CDR1 reads MDHEN; CDR2 reads SYDVKM. CDR3 length: 11 amino acids. The CDR3 nucleotides read TGTGCCAGCAGTTTCGTAGAGGGCTGCACCTTC. This sequence encodes CASSFVEGCTF.

This chain uses TRBV9 with TRBJ1-4, with a possible D match to TRBD1 (5 bases). This CDR3 has 15 amino acids. Trimming removed 6 bases from V and 0 bases from J, with 12 bases in between. Germline V gives CDR1 SGDLS, CDR2 YYNGEE. CDR3 DNA sequence: TGTGCCAGCAACACAGGATCCGCAACTAATGAAAAACTGTTTTTT. As protein: CASNTGSATNEKLFF. Looking up the rest from reference TRBV9 and TRBJ1-4 gives the full variable domain: DSGVTQTPKHLITATGQRVTLRCSPRSGDLSVYWYQQSLDQGLQFLIQYYNGEERAKGNILERFSAQQFPDLHSELNLSSLELGDSALYFCASNTGSATNEKLFFGSGTQLSVL.

The J gene is TRBJ2-5, the V gene TRBV10-3; 9 bases agree with TRBD2. This CDR3 has 18 amino acids. V dropped 5 bases and J dropped 5; count of bases not matched to a gene: 18. Germline V gene lookup returns CDR1 ENHRY and CDR2 SYGVKD. DNA for the CDR3: TGTGCCATCAGTCCTGCCGGACTGGCGGGAGGGCCTAGGGAGACCCAGTACTTC. Translated: CAISPAGLAGGPRETQYF.

The chain uses TRBV7-8 and TRBJ1-2; TRBD1 agrees at 7 bases. This CDR3 has 14 amino acids. In germline, CDR1 is SGHVS, CDR2 FQNEAQ. Trimming cost V 5 bases and J 2 bases; bases outside gene matches: 5. The CDR3 coding sequence is TGTGCCAGCAGCGCCCAGACAGGGAACTATGGCTACACCTTC. Protein product: CASSAQTGNYGYTF.

This clonotype showed up many times. This chain joins TRBV9 and TRBJ1-2; D is ambiguous. CDR3 size: 13 residues. V was pared by 2 bases and J by 1 base, with 6 bases between. Per germline, CDR1 SGDLS and CDR2 YYNGEE. CDR3 amino acids: CASSVGFNYGYTF. CDR3 bases: TGTGCCAGCAGCGTGGGCTTTAACTATGGCTACACCTTC.

This chain uses TRBV10-3 with TRBJ1-1, with TRBD1 matching 8 bases. Germline V gives CDR1 ENHRY, CDR2 SYGVKD. V lost 2 bases to trimming and J lost 11 bases; unmatched junction nucleotides: 4. This CDR3 region has 12 residues. In nucleotides, the CDR3 is TGTGCCATCAGTGAGCAGGGGGCGTTTGCTTTCTTT. Translating gives CAISEQGAFAFF.

The rearrangement joins TRBV7-3 to TRBJ2-3; perhaps TRBD1 as D (6 bases). Germline CDR1 reads SGHTA; CDR2 reads FQGTGA. This CDR3 region has 13 residues. With 6 bases removed from V and 6 bases from J, the gap between germline ends came to 13 bases. As DNA, the CDR3 is TGTGCCAGCAGTCTAAAGAGGGGGGATACGCAGTATTTT. Amino acids: CASSLKRGDTQYF.

The sample holds a few counts of this clonotype. V is TRBV19 and J is TRBJ1-4; TRBD1 is a possible D gene (5 bases). V was cut by 9 bases and J by 10 bases, with 12 bases left in between. This CDR3 has 11 residues. Germline assignment: CDR1 LNHDA and CDR2 SQIVND (reference sequence). CDR3 bases: TGTGCCAGCACCGGGACGGTAAAACTGTTTTTT. It translates to CASTGTVKLFF.

In this sample, this clonotype turned up once. This chain connects TRBV20-1 to TRBJ1-2; TRBD1 matches at 9 bases. Unmatched junction bases numbered 5, after V lost 5 bases and J lost 4 bases. The germline V gene has CDR1 DFQATT and CDR2 SNEGSKA (reference sequence). CDR3 length: 13 residues. The DNA of the CDR3 is TGCAGTGCTTCCGGACAGGGGCCCTATGGCTACACCTTC. Translated: CSASGQGPYGYTF.

At least ten counts were recorded for this clonotype. This chain links TRBV12-3 or TRBV12-4 with TRBJ1-5, with D tentatively TRBD1 (5 bases). The V and J ends lost 6 bases and 7 bases respectively, with 13 bases between them. The CDR3 totals 13 residues. The CDR3 DNA follows: TGTGCCAGCAGCGAGGGGATTCGGCAGCCCCAGCATTTT. This translates into CASSEGIRQPQHF.

There are many counts of this clonotype. The chain employs TRBV6-5 and TRBJ1-1, with TRBD1 identical over 7 bases. In germline, CDR1 is MNHEY, CDR2 SVGAGI. This CDR3 spans 14 amino acids. J lost 1 base, V lost 6 bases, and 5 bases had no gene match. CDR3 nucleotides: TGTGCCAGCAGATCGACAGGGCGGAACACTGAAGCTTTCTTT. It yields the protein CASRSTGRNTEAFF.

This chain links TRBV19 with TRBJ2-7; 8 positions agree with TRBD1. The CDR3 sequence is 14 residues long. Germline values: CDR1 LNHDA, CDR2 SQIVND (reference sequence). The junction had 13 bases not matched to a gene; V was cut back by 9 bases and J by 6 bases. The CDR3 DNA sequence: TGTGCCAGCAGCGACAGGACAGGGCCCAGCGAGCAGTACTTC. Its protein is CASSDRTGPSEQYF.